This TCR beta chain was captured by sequencing in a study of identical twins. General study points: Reduced insertions were recorded for abundant cord blood beta clonotypes, with no such pattern in memory repertoires.

CDR1 MDHEN and CDR2 SYDVKM come from the germline V gene. The CDR3 loop spans 13 amino acids. Deletions cut 5 bases from V and 6 bases from J, with 11 bases between. TCRdb recomputed calls from the 5' RACE reads with MiXCR, one row per CDR3 protein. The sample lists roughly 1.6 million distinct CDR3 sequences, 25% to 35% seen once, with about 0.3% in the top ten. This clonotype has a count of ten or more. Its matching antigen is unknown. All of the donors were Caucasians in good health. The clonotype was recovered from a newborn girl in good health. The chain has TRBV28 and TRBJ2-1; D perhaps matches TRBD1 (5 bases). What was sequenced was cord blood. The CDR3 here is CASSNAGFNEQFF. In DNA, the CDR3 is TGTGCCAGCAGTAACGCAGGGTTCAATGAGCAGTTCTTC.